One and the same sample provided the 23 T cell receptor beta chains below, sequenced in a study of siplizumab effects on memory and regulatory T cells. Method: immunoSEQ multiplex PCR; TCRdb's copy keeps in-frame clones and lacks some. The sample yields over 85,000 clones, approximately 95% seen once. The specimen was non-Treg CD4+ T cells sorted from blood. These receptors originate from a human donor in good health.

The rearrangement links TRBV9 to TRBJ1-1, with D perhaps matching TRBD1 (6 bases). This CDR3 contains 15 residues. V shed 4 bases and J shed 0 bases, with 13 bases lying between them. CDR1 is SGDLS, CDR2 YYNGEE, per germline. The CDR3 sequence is CASSPPGTMNTEAFF. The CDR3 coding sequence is TGTGCCAGCAGCCCCCCCGGGACAATGAACACTGAAGCTTTCTTT.

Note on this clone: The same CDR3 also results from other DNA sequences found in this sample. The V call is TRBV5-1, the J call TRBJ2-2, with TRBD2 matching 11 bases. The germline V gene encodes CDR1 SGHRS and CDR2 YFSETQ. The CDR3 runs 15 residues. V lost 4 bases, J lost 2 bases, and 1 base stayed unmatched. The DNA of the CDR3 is TGCGCCAGCAGCCTAGCGGGGGGTAACACCGGGGAGCTGTTTTTT. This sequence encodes CASSLAGGNTGELFF.

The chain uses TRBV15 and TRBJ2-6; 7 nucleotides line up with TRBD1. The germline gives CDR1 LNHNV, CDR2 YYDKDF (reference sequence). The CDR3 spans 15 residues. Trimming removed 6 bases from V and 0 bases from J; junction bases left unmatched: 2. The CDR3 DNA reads TGTGCCACCAGACGGACAGGCTCTGGGGCCAACGTCCTGACTTTC. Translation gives CATRRTGSGANVLTF.

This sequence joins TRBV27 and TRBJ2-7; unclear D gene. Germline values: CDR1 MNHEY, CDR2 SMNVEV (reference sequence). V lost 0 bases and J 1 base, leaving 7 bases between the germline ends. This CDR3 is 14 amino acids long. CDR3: CASSLSANSYEQYF. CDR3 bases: TGTGCCAGCAGTTTATCGGCCAATTCCTACGAGCAGTACTTC.

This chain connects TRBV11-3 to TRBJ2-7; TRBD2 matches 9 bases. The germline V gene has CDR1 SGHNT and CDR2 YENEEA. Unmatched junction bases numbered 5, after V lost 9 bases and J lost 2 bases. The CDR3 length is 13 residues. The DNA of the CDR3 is TGTGCCAGGGCTATAGCGGGAGCCTACGAGCAGTACTTC. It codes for CARAIAGAYEQYF.

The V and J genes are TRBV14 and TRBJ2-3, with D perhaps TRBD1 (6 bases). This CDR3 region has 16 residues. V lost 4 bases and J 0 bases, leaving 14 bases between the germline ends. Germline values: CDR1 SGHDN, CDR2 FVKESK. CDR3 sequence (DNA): TGTGCCAGCAGCCCAGGGGCCCAACTTAGCACAGATACGCAGTATTTT. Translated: CASSPGAQLSTDTQYF. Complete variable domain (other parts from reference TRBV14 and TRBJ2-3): EAGVTQFPSHSVIEKGQTVTLRCDPISGHDNLYWYRRVMGKEIKFLLHFVKESKQDESGMPNNRFLAERTGGTYSTLKVQPAELEDSGVYFCASSPGAQLSTDTQYFGPGTRLTVL.

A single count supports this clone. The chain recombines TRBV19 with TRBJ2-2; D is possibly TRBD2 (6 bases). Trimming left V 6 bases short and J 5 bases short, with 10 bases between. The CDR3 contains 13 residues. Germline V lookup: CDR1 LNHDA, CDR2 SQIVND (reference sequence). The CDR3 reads CASSSGLTGELFF. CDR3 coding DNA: TGTGCCAGTAGCAGCGGACTAACCGGGGAGCTGTTTTTT.

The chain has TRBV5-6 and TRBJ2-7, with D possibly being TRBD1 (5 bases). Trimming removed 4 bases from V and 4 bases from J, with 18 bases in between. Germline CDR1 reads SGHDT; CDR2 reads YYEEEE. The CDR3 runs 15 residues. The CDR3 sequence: CASSAAPTGRYEQYF. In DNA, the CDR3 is TGTGCCAGCAGCGCGGCACCAACAGGACGATACGAGCAGTACTTC. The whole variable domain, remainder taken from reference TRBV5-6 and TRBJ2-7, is DAGVTQSPTHLIKTRGQQVTLRCSPKSGHDTVSWYQQALGQGPQFIFQYYEEEERQRGNFPDRFSGHQFPNYSSELNVNALLLGDSALYLCASSAAPTGRYEQYFGPGTRLTVT.

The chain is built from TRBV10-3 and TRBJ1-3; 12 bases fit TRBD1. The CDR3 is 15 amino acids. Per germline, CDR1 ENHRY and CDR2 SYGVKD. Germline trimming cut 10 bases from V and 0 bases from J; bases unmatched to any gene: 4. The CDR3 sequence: CATRDRGLSGNTIYF. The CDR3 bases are TGTGCCACTAGGGACAGGGGGCTCTCTGGAAACACCATATATTTT.

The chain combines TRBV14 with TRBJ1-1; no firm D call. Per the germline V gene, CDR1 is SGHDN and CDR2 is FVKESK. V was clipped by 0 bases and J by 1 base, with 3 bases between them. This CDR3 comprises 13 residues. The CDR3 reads CASSQEPNTEAFF. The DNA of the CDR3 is TGTGCCAGCAGCCAAGAGCCGAACACTGAAGCTTTCTTT.

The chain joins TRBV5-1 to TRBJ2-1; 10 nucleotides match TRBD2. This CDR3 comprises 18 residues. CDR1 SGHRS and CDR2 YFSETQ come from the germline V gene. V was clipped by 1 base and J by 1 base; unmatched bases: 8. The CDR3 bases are TGCGCCAGCAGCTTGTGGCCTAGCGGGGGCCAATCCTACAATGAGCAGTTCTTC. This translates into CASSLWPSGGQSYNEQFF.

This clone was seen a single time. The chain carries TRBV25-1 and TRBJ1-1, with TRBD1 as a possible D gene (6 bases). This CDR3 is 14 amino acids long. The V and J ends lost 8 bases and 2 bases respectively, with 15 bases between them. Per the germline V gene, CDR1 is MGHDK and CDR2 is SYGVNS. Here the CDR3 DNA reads TGTGCCAGCTCCACGGACAGTCTCAACACTGAAGCTTTCTTT. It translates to CASSTDSLNTEAFF.

CDR3 in DNA: TGTGCCAGTAGTGAGGTGGCAGGACAGCACTATGGCTACACCTTC. This gives the protein CASSEVAGQHYGYTF. The chain combines TRBV19 with TRBJ1-2; tentative D call: TRBD1 (6 bases). V dropped 5 bases and J dropped 3 bases, with 16 bases sitting between them. The length of the CDR3 is 15 residues. The V gene's germline CDR1 is LNHDA and CDR2 SQIVND (reference sequence).

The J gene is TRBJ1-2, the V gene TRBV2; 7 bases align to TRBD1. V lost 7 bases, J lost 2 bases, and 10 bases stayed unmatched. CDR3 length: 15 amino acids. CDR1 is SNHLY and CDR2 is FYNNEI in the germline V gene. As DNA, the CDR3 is TGTGCCAGCATCCAGGCCGAGACAGGGAACTATGGCTACACCTTC. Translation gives CASIQAETGNYGYTF.

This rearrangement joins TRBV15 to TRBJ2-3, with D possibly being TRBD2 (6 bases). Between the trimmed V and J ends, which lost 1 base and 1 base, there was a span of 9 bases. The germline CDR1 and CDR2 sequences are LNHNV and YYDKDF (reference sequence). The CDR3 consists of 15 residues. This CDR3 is CATSRAIAGTDTQYF. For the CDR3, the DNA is TGTGCCACCAGCAGAGCGATAGCGGGCACAGATACGCAGTATTTT. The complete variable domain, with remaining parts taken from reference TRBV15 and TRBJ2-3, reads DAMVIQNPRYQVTQFGKPVTLSCSQTLNHNVMYWYQQKSSQAPKLLFHYYDKDFNNEADTPDNFQSRRPNTSFCFLDIRSPGLGDTAMYLCATSRAIAGTDTQYFGPGTRLTVL.

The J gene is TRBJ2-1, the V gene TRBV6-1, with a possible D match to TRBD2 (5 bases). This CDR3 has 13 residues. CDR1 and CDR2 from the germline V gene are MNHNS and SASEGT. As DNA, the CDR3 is TGTGGTATTAGCGCAGGAGCCTACAATGAGCAGTTCTTC. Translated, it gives CGISAGAYNEQFF.

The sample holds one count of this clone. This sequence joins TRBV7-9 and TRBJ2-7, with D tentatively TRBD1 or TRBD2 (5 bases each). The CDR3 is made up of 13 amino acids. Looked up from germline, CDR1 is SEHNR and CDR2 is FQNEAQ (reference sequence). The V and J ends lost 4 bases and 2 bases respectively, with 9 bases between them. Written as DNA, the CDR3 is TGTGCCAGCAGCTCCCGGGGACCCTACGAGCAGTACTTC. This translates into CASSSRGPYEQYF.

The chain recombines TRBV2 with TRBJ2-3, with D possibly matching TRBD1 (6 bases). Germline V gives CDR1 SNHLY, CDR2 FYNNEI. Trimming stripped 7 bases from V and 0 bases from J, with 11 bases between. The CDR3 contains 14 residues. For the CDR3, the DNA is TGTGCCAGCACCGAACAGGGAAGCACAGATACGCAGTATTTT. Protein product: CASTEQGSTDTQYF.

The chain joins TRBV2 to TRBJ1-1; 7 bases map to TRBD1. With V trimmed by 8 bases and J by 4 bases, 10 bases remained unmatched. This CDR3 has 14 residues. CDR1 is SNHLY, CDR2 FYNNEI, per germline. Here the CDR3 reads CASGINRGGTEAFF. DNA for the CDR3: TGTGCCAGCGGGATAAACAGGGGAGGCACTGAAGCTTTCTTT.

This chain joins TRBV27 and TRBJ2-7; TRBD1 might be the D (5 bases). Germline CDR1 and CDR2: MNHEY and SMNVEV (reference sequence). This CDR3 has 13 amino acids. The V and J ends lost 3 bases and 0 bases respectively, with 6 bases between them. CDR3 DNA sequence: TGTGCCAGCAGTTTTGACAGCTCCTACGAGCAGTACTTC. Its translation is CASSFDSSYEQYF.

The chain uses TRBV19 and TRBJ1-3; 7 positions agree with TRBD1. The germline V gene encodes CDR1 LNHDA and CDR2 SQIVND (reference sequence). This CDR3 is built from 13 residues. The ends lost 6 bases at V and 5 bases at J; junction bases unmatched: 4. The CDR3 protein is CASSDRDRNTIYF. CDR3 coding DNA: TGTGCCAGTAGCGACAGGGACAGAAACACCATATATTTT. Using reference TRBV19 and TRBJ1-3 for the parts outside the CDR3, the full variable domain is DGGITQSPKYLFRKEGQNVTLSCEQNLNHDAMYWYRQDPGQGLRLIYYSQIVNDFQKGDIAEGYSVSREKKESFPLTVTSAQKNPTAFYLCASSDRDRNTIYFGEGSWLTVV.

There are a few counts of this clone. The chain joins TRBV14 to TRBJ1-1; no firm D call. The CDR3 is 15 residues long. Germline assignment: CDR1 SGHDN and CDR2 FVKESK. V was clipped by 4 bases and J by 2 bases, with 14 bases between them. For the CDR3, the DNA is TGTGCCAGCAGCCGTGGGTACGAGGAAAACACTGAAGCTTTCTTT. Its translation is CASSRGYEENTEAFF.

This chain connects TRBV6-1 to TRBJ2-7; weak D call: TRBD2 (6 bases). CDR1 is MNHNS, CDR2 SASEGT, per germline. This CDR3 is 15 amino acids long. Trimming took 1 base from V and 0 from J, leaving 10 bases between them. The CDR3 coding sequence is TGTGCCAGCAGTGAAGGGTGGGACTTCTCCTACGAGCAGTACTTC. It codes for CASSEGWDFSYEQYF.